This T cell receptor beta chain emerged from a study of blood T cell repertoires in COVID-19. Study background: Acute and convalescent COVID-19 specimens originated in the United States, Italy and Spain. Sources were T cells, B-cell-depleted T cells, or PBMCs; the material itself was cDNA or gDNA.

CDR1 SGHTA and CDR2 FQGNSA come from the germline V gene. The CDR3 runs 13 residues. V shed 3 bases and J shed 1 base, with 5 bases lying between them. Under the authors' procedure: Nucleated cell number was recorded as an estimate derived from reference gene primer amplification. Produced via immunoSEQ multiplex PCR; TCRdb's table is partial and in-frame only. V, J and clone size derive from that table, while D and trimming were established from the DNA sequence. The table includes more than 250,000 clones, about 88% detected once. Sequenced input: peripheral blood. The chain uses TRBV7-2 and TRBJ2-3; D unclear. The TCR was taken from a man younger than 35 with active or convalescent COVID-19. Here the CDR3 DNA reads TGTGCCAGCAGCTTTTCCGGCACAGATACGCAGTATTTT. This encodes CASSFSGTDTQYF.